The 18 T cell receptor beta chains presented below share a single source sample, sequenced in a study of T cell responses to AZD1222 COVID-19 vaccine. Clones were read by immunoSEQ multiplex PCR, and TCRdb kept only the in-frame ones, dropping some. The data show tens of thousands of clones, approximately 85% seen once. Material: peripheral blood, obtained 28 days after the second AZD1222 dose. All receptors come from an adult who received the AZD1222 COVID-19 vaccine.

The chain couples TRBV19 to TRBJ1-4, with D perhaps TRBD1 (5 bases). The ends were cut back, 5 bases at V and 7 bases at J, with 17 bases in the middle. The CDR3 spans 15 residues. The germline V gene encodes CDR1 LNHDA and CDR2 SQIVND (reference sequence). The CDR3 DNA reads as TGTGCCAGTAGTCCAAACCGGGGGGGGTTTGAAAAACTGTTTTTT. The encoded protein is CASSPNRGGFEKLFF.

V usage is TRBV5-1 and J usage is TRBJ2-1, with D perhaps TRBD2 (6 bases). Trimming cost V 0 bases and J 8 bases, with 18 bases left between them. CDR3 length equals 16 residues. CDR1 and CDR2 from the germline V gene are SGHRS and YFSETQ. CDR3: CASSLGASVWSDEQFF. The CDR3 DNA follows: TGCGCCAGCAGCTTGGGGGCTAGCGTGTGGAGCGATGAGCAGTTCTTC.

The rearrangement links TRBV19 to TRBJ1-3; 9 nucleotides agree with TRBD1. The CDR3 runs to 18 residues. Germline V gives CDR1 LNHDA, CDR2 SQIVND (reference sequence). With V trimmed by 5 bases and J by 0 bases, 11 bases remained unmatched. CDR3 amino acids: CASSSRDRAKPSGNTIYF. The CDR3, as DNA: TGTGCCAGTAGTTCCCGGGACAGGGCTAAACCCTCTGGAAACACCATATATTTT.

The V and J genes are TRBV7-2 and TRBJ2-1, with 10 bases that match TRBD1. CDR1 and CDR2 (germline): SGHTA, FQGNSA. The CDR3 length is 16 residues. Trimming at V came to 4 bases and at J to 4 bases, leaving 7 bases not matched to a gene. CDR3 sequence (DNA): TGTGCCAGCAGCTCGGCCGGGACAGGGGCATACAATGAGCAGTTCTTC. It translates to CASSSAGTGAYNEQFF.

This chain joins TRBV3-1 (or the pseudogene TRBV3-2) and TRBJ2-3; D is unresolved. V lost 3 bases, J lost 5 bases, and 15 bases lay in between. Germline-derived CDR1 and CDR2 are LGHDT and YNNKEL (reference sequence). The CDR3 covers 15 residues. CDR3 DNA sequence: TGTGCCAGCAGCCATGACATCCAAACGGGAGATACGCAGTATTTT. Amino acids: CASSHDIQTGDTQYF.

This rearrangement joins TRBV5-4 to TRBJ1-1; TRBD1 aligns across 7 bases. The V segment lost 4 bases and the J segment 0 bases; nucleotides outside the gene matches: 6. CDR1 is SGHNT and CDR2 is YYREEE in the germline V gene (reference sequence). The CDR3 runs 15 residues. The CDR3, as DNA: TGTGCCAGCAGCCCGGGACAGAGAATGAACACTGAAGCTTTCTTT. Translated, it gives CASSPGQRMNTEAFF.

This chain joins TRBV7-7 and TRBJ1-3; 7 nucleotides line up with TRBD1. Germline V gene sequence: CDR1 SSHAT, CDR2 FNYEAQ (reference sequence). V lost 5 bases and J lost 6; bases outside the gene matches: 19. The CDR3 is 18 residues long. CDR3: CASSKKTQTGDLENTIYF. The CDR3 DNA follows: TGTGCCAGCAGCAAGAAAACGCAAACAGGGGATTTGGAAAACACCATATATTTT.

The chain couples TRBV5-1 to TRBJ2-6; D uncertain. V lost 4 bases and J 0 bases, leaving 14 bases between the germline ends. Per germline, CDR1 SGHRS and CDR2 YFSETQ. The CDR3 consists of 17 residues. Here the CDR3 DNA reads TGCGCCAGCAGCCCGACTCCGACGGCCTCTGGGGCCAACGTCCTGACTTTC. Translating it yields CASSPTPTASGANVLTF.

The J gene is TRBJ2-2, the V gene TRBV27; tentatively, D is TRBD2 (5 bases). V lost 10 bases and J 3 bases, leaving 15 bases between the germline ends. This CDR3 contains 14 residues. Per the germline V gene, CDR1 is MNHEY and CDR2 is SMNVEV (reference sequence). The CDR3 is CATTSGRDTGELFF. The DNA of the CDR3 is TGTGCCACCACCTCCGGGCGGGACACCGGGGAGCTGTTTTTT.

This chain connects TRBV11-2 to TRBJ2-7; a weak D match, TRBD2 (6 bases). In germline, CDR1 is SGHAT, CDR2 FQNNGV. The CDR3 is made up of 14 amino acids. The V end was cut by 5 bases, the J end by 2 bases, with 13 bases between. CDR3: CASSPGTGAYEQYF. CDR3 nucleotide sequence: TGTGCCAGCAGCCCCGGGACTGGGGCCTACGAGCAGTACTTC.

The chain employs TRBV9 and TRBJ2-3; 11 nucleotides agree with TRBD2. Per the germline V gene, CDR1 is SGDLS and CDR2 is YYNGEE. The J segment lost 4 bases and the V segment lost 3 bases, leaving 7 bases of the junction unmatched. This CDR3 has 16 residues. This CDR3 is CASSGILAGAADTQYF. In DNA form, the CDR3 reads TGTGCCAGCAGCGGCATACTAGCGGGGGCGGCAGATACGCAGTATTTT.

The CDR3 protein is CASSFQGNQPQHF. CDR3 nucleotide sequence: TGTGCCAGCAGCTTTCAGGGCAATCAGCCCCAGCATTTT. The gene calls are TRBV5-5 and TRBJ1-5; D not resolved. Germline values: CDR1 SGHKS, CDR2 YYEKEE (reference sequence). The CDR3 runs 13 residues. V was clipped by 2 bases and J by 2 bases, with 5 bases between them.

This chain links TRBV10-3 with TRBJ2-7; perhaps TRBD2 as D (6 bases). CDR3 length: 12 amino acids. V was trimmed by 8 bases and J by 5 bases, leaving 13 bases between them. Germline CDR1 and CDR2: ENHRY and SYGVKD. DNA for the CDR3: TGTGCCATCGGAGGGAAAAAGGACGAGCAGTACTTC. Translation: CAIGGKKDEQYF.

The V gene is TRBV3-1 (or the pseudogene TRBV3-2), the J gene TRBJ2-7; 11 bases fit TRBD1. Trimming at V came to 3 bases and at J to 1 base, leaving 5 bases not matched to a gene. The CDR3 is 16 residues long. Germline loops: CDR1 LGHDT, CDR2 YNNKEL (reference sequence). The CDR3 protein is CASSQWDRGGSYEQYF. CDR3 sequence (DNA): TGTGCCAGCAGCCAGTGGGACAGGGGGGGGTCCTACGAGCAGTACTTC.

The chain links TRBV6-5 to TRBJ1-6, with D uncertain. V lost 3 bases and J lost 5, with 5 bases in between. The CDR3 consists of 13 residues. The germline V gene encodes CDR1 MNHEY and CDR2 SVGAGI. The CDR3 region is CASSYTDNSPLHF. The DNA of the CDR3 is TGTGCCAGCAGTTATACAGATAATTCACCCCTCCACTTT.

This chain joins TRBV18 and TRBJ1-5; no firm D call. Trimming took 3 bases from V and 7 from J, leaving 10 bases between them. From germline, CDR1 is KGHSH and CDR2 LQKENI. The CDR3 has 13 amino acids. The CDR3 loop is CASSPKEAQPQHF. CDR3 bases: TGTGCCAGCTCACCGAAGGAAGCCCAGCCCCAGCATTTT.

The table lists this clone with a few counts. Here the CDR3 reads CATSDSRGWASNQPQHF. CDR3 nucleotide sequence: TGTGCCACCAGTGATTCTAGGGGCTGGGCTAGCAATCAGCCCCAGCATTTT. The rearrangement joins TRBV24-1 to TRBJ1-5; D may be TRBD1 (5 bases). Between the trimmed V and J ends, which lost 2 bases and 0 bases, there was a span of 13 bases. Germline CDR1 and CDR2: KGHDR and SFDVKD. The CDR3 consists of 17 residues.

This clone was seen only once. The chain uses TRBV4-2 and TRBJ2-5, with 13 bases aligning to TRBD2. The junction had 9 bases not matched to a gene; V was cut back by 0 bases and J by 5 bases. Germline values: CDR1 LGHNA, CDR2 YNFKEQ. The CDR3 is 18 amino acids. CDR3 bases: TGTGCCAGCAGCCAAGAACTAGCGGGGGGGCTCCGTGCGGAGACCCAGTACTTC. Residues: CASSQELAGGLRAETQYF.